Listed below are T cell receptor beta chains from one sample, sequenced in a study of identifying expanded T cells in peripheral blood. The data were produced by immunoSEQ multiplex PCR, yet TCRdb's version contains in-frame clones alone and is incomplete. The data contain around 90,000 clones, about 91% of them seen just once; the ten biggest clones take up under 4.5%. What was sequenced was blood. Source of these receptors: a person aged 18-70 years in good health. The CDR3 runs from the conserved cysteine through the conserved F or W. A D gene is named only where the DNA matches it firmly. Only some rows state a clone size, as once, few, many or a class for expanded clones.

V	size	J	D	CDR3	DNA
TRBV9	-	TRBJ2-7	TRBD2	CASSVGTSGRNEQYF	TGTGCCAGCAGCGTAGGGACTAGCGGGAGGAACGAGCAGTACTTC
TRBV6-6	few	TRBJ1-2	TRBD1	CASSHSTGHGYTF	TGTGCCAGCAGTCATTCGACAGGGCATGGCTACACCTTC
TRBV5-5	-	TRBJ2-1	-	CASIHNEQFF	TGTGCCAGCATACACAATGAGCAGTTCTTC
TRBV28	-	TRBJ1-1	-	CASSFYGTDTEAFF	TGTGCCAGCAGTTTTTATGGGACCGACACTGAAGCTTTCTTT
TRBV6-5	-	TRBJ2-1	-	CASSPGTGTQVF	TGTGCCAGCAGCCCAGGAACCGGGACCCAGGTCTTC
TRBV5-1	once	TRBJ2-1	-	CASSLVASPGYNEQFF	TGCGCCAGCAGCTTGGTGGCTTCCCCCGGTTACAATGAGCAGTTCTTC
TRBV4-3	medium-sized	TRBJ2-6	TRBD1	CASSQDPGGSGANVLTF	TGCGCCAGCAGCCAAGATCCAGGGGGCTCTGGGGCCAACGTCCTGACTTTC
TRBV5-4	-	TRBJ2-7	TRBD1	CASSPGQDDYEQYF	TGTGCCAGCAGCCCGGGACAGGACGATTACGAGCAGTACTTC
TRBV11-2	-	TRBJ2-3	TRBD1	CASSHDRGRDITDTQYF	TGTGCCAGCAGCCACGACAGGGGGCGCGACATAACAGATACGCAGTATTTT
TRBV6-4	-	TRBJ2-1	TRBD2	CASTPSAGSFNEQFF	TGTGCCAGCACCCCTTCAGCGGGATCGTTCAATGAGCAGTTCTTC
TRBV30	-	TRBJ2-2	-	CAWSLKGAGTGELFF	TGTGCCTGGAGTCTGAAGGGTGCCGGGACCGGGGAGCTGTTTTTT
TRBV2	-	TRBJ1-1	-	CASMDLGTEAFF	TGTGCCAGCATGGACCTGGGCACTGAAGCTTTCTTT
TRBV19	-	TRBJ1-1	-	CASSPQNTEAFF	TGTGCCAGTAGTCCCCAGAACACTGAAGCTTTCTTT
TRBV15	-	TRBJ2-1	TRBD1	CATSRDRGNNEQFF	TGTGCCACCAGCCGGGACAGGGGGAACAATGAGCAGTTCTTC
TRBV5-6	-	TRBJ2-7	-	CASSLVRGLEQYF	TGTGCCAGCAGCTTGGTAAGGGGTCTCGAGCAGTACTTC
TRBV18	-	TRBJ2-2	-	CASSPLPGGTTGELFF	TGTGCCAGCTCACCACTCCCAGGGGGGACCACCGGGGAGCTGTTTTTT
TRBV7-2	once	TRBJ2-1	-	CASSLESASYNEQFF	TGTGCCAGCAGCTTAGAAAGCGCCTCCTACAATGAGCAGTTCTTC
TRBV7-2	few	TRBJ2-7	TRBD1	CASSSRQGPYEQYF	TGTGCCAGCAGCTCACGACAGGGTCCCTACGAGCAGTACTTC
TRBV6-5	-	TRBJ1-3	-	CASSPGSSGNTIYF	TGTGCCAGCTCCCCGGGGAGCTCTGGAAACACCATATATTTT
TRBV18	-	TRBJ2-1	-	CASSPPSPRNNEQFF	TGTGCCAGCTCACCACCTTCCCCCAGGAACAATGAGCAGTTCTTC
TRBV19	once	TRBJ2-2	TRBD1	CATGTGVSTGELFF	TGTGCCACAGGGACAGGGGTGAGCACCGGGGAGCTGTTTTTT
TRBV28	-	TRBJ1-1	-	CASLRAGDGVAFF	TGTGCCTCCCTCAGGGCAGGGGATGGGGTAGCTTTCTTT
TRBV7-3	few	TRBJ2-7	TRBD1	CASSLRPGTGLNEQYF	TGTGCCAGCAGCTTAAGACCCGGGACAGGCTTAAACGAGCAGTACTTC
TRBV15	-	TRBJ1-1	-	CATSRDRLLNTEAFF	TGTGCCACCAGCAGAGATCGCCTCTTGAACACTGAAGCTTTCTTT
TRBV9	-	TRBJ2-1	TRBD1	CASSVLGQGINEQFF	TGTGCCAGCAGCGTATTGGGACAGGGGATTAATGAGCAGTTCTTC
TRBV5-5	-	TRBJ2-1	-	CASSPRGGLTSYNEQFF	TGTGCCAGCAGTCCCAGGGGAGGGTTAACCTCCTACAATGAGCAGTTCTTC
TRBV7-6	-	TRBJ1-1	-	CASSLGEGTEAFF	TGTGCCAGCAGCTTAGGTGAGGGCACTGAAGCTTTCTTT
TRBV7-6	-	TRBJ2-7	-	CASSLSALGPNEQYF	TGTGCCAGCAGCTTATCAGCTCTGGGGCCCAACGAGCAGTACTTC
TRBV21-1	-	TRBJ1-6	-	CASSERQGLPNNSPLHF	TGTGCCAGCAGCGAGCGACAGGGGCTCCCTAATAATTCACCCCTCCACTTT
TRBV28	-	TRBJ1-2	-	CASRVRGRGIYGYTF	TGTGCCAGCAGGGTCCGGGGACGGGGTATCTATGGCTACACCTTC
TRBV5-1	-	TRBJ2-1	-	CATQRDRNNEQFF	TGCGCCACCCAGCGGGACAGAAACAATGAGCAGTTCTTC
TRBV11-1	-	TRBJ2-1	-	CASTWGGSIDEQFF	TGTGCCAGCACTTGGGGCGGGTCGATTGATGAGCAGTTCTTC
TRBV27	-	TRBJ2-7	-	CASSPYRVGPYEQYF	TGTGCCAGCAGTCCATACAGGGTAGGCCCCTACGAGCAGTACTTC
TRBV9	-	TRBJ2-7	TRBD1	CASSVGTGGQYF	TGTGCCAGCAGCGTAGGAACAGGGGGGCAGTACTTC
TRBV7-2	-	TRBJ2-7	-	CASTQDSSYEQYF	TGTGCCAGCACCCAGGACAGTAGCTACGAGCAGTACTTC
TRBV11-3	few	TRBJ2-3	TRBD2	CASSLGHGASGADTQYF	TGTGCCAGCAGCTTAGGTCACGGGGCTAGCGGAGCAGATACGCAGTATTTT
TRBV27	once	TRBJ2-7	-	CASGSRIYEQYF	TGTGCCAGCGGATCAAGGATCTACGAGCAGTACTTC
TRBV6-6	-	TRBJ1-5	-	CASSYVPNSNQPQHF	TGTGCCAGCAGTTACGTTCCGAATAGCAATCAGCCCCAGCATTTT
TRBV7-2	-	TRBJ2-5	-	CASSLAGGVRIETQYF	TGTGCCAGCAGCTTAGCGGGTGGGGTTCGTATAGAGACCCAGTACTTC
TRBV25-1	-	TRBJ2-7	-	CASSETRGFLGWTYEQYF	TGTGCCAGCAGTGAAACAAGGGGGTTCTTGGGATGGACCTACGAGCAGTACTTC
TRBV27	-	TRBJ2-1	-	CASSPRIWGHPYQQFF	TGTGCCAGCAGTCCCCGGATATGGGGCCACCCTTATCAGCAGTTCTTC
TRBV6-5	-	TRBJ1-4	TRBD1	CASSWDRDNEKLFF	TGTGCCAGCAGTTGGGACAGGGATAACGAAAAACTGTTTTTT